A single T cell receptor (beta chain) is shown here with its context. TCRdb keeps only in-frame clones here, not all; method: immunoSEQ multiplex PCR. The sample shows over 85,000 clones, around nine tenths of them seen only once. This sample was included in a study of blood T cell repertoires in COVID-19. Study information: Sample material is recorded as cDNA or gDNA derived from T cells, B-cell-depleted T cells, or PBMCs.

The V gene's germline CDR1 is ENHRY and CDR2 SYGVKD. CDR3 size: 19 residues. V was cut by 2 bases and J by 1 base, with 20 bases left in between. Sequenced material: peripheral blood. This clonotype was obtained from a man aged 45-65 years with active or convalescent COVID-19. This sequence joins TRBV10-3 and TRBJ2-2; D is possibly TRBD1 (5 bases). CDR3 region: CAISEIPSGADWNTGELFF. CDR3 in DNA: TGTGCCATCAGTGAGATTCCCTCTGGGGCAGACTGGAACACCGGGGAGCTGTTTTTT.